This T cell receptor (beta chain) stems from a study of CD8 T cells in Susac syndrome. Fulfillment of recently defined diagnostic criteria for definite or probable disease was shown by the patients with Susac syndrome. RNA, at roughly 0.45 to 1 ug, was reverse transcribed with random hexamers. TCRdb re-analysed the immunoSEQ multiplex PCR reads in MiXCR, keeping a single row per CDR3 protein. This table has 160,000 or so distinct CDR3 sequences, approximately 94% appearing once. CDR3 length: 15 amino acids. Germline V gene data show CDR1 as LGHNA and CDR2 as YSLEER. V lost 1 base to trimming and J lost 7 bases, with 14 bases between them.

This TCR was sampled from a human donor with Susac syndrome. V gene TRBV4-3 combines with J gene TRBJ2-1; weak D call: TRBD1 (6 bases). Sequenced input: CD4+ T cells from PBMCs. The CDR3 nucleotides read TGCGCCAGCAGCCAAGGGGAAGGGGGTTTGAATGAGCAGTTCTTC. As protein: CASSQGEGGLNEQFF.